The clone carrying this T cell receptor beta chain has ten or more counts. Its matching antigen is unknown. Trimming took off 1 base at V and 8 bases at J, with 11 bases between the two ends. Germline V gene lookup returns CDR1 SEHNR and CDR2 FQNEAQ (reference sequence). CDR3 size: 13 residues. Template switching by 5'RACE produced TCR cDNA, adding a universal primer site and UMIs. TCRdb called the 5' RACE reads again in MiXCR, with one record for every CDR3 protein. There are 170,000 or so distinct CDR3 sequences in the sample; approximately 6.2% occur only once, and approximately 3% lies in the top ten. This sample stems from a study of T cells after yellow fever vaccination. Study results and caveats: The booster saw the reappearance of most primary-vaccination clones (approximately 97% CD4, roughly 87% CD8).

The rearrangement uses TRBV7-9 and TRBJ1-2, with TRBD1 as a possible D gene (5 bases). The sequence came from a man younger than 30 who received the YFV17D yellow fever vaccine. This sample comprised CD4+ T cells sorted from PBMCs, obtained on the day of the first yellow fever vaccination. CDR3 sequence (DNA): TGTGCCAGCAGCTTAGAGGCAGGGATGGGCTACACCTTC. It specifies CASSLEAGMGYTF.